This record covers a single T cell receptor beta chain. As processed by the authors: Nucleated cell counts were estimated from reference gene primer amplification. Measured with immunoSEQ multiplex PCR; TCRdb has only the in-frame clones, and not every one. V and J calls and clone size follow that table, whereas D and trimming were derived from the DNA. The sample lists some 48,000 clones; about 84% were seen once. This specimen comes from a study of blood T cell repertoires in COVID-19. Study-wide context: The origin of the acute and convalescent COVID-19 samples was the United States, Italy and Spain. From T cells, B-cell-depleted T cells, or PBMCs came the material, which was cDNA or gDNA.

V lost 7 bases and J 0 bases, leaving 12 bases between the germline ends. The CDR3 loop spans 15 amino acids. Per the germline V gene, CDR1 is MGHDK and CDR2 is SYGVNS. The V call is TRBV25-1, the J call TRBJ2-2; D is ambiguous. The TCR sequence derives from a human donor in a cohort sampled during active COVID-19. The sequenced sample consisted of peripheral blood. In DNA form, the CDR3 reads TGTGCCAGCACAAGAGACAACGCGAACACCGGGGAGCTGTTTTTT. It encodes CASTRDNANTGELFF. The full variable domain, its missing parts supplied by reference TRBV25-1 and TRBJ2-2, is EADIYQTPRYLVIGTGKKITLECSQTMGHDKMYWYQQDPGMELHLIHYSYGVNSTEKGDLSSESTVSRIRTEHFPLTLESARPSHTSQYLCASTRDNANTGELFFGEGSRLTVL.